The 25 T cell receptor beta chains given below trace back to one sample, sequenced in a study of regulatory T cells in long-lasting Graves disease. Arm-PCR of CDR3 regions and iRepertoire HTBI primers were used to build TCR beta libraries. TCRdb reanalysed the multiplex PCR reads using MiXCR and keeps one entry per CDR3 protein. Of about 310,000 distinct CDR3 sequences detected, approximately 20% appear once; the ten largest clones hold roughly three fifths. As to time point: persistent/refractory GD, antithyroid drugs over 5 years with positive TRAb. After RNA was extracted from PBMCs, the TCR library was made from it. The source was peripheral blood mononuclear cells (PBMCs), collected when the disease was refractory, from a patient treated with antithyroid drugs. These receptor sequences come from a female donor with Graves disease.

The V gene is TRBV7-9, the J gene TRBJ2-1, with D uncertain. Germline V gene data show CDR1 as SEHNR and CDR2 as FQNEAQ (reference sequence). The V and J ends lost 3 bases and 8 bases respectively, with 14 bases between them. The CDR3 runs to 14 residues. The CDR3 DNA is TGTGCCAGCAGCTTCCGGAGTGGAAAGGATGAGCAGTTCTTC. Amino acid sequence: CASSFRSGKDEQFF.

This clonotype was found many times. The chain couples TRBV20-1 to TRBJ1-2, with a possible D match to TRBD1 (5 bases). Trimming removed 0 bases at V and 4 bases at J, with 9 bases between. Germline V lookup: CDR1 DFQATT, CDR2 SNEGSKA (reference sequence). The CDR3 covers 13 residues. This CDR3 reads CSARDGRVYGYTF. In DNA, the CDR3 is TGCAGTGCTAGAGATGGCAGGGTCTATGGCTACACCTTC.

In the case of this clonotype: A much larger clone differs by one base, so this may be a read error. The chain carries TRBV9 and TRBJ2-5, with 11 bases fitting TRBD2. The CDR3 totals 16 residues. The V gene's germline CDR1 is SGDLS and CDR2 YYNGEE. The chain's CDR3 is CASSSTSGRVGEAQYF. The CDR3 nucleotides read TGTGCCAGCAGCTCCACTAGCGGGAGAGTAGGAGAGGCCCAGTACTTC.

This clonotype was detected only a few times. The germline gene is not matched at one end of the junction; a read error may be the cause. V is TRBV7-7 and J is TRBJ2-5; possibly TRBD2 for D (5 bases). The germline V gene has CDR1 SSHAT and CDR2 FNYEAQ (reference sequence). The CDR3 contains 14 residues. Here the CDR3 reads CASSLVGEEETQYF. In nucleotides, the CDR3 is TGTGCTAGCAGCTTAGTCGGGGAAGAAGAGACCCAGTACTTC.

The chain links TRBV7-2 to TRBJ2-2, with a weak D call TRBD2 (6 bases). V was cut by 5 bases and J by 2 bases, with 15 bases left in between. CDR3 size: 16 residues. CDR1 and CDR2 (germline): SGHTA, FQGNSA. This CDR3 is CASSHVRTINTGELFF. As DNA, the CDR3 is TGTGCCAGCAGCCACGTGCGGACTATTAACACCGGGGAGCTGTTTTTT. Full variable domain (outside the CDR3, taken from reference TRBV7-2 and TRBJ2-2): GAGVSQSPSNKVTEKGKDVELRCDPISGHTALYWYRQSLGQGLEFLIYFQGNSAPDKSGLPSDRFSAERTGGSVSTLTIQRTQQEDSAVYLCASSHVRTINTGELFFGEGSRLTVL.

The V gene is TRBV12-3 or TRBV12-4, the J gene TRBJ2-3; a weak D match, TRBD2 (7 bases). The length of the CDR3 is 14 residues. V was cut by 7 bases and J by 4 bases, with 15 bases left in between. The CDR3 DNA sequence: TGTGCCAGCACCCTGACGGGGGGCGCAGATACGCAGTATTTT. It specifies CASTLTGGADTQYF.

This clonotype was observed a few times. The CDR3 bases are TGCGCCAGCAGCCAAGTAGGGGGCCACGAGCAGTACTTC. This translates into CASSQVGGHEQYF. The chain carries TRBV4-3 and TRBJ2-7, with TRBD1 identical over 7 bases. V shed 1 base, J shed 5 bases, and the junction held 2 bases outside the gene matches. CDR1 and CDR2 (germline): LGHNA, YSLEER. The CDR3 is 13 amino acids.

This clonotype was recorded many times. This chain links TRBV28 with TRBJ2-7; 10 bases match TRBD1. The CDR3 is 13 residues long. V gave up 6 bases and J gave up 6 bases; unmatched junction bases: 5. CDR1 MDHEN and CDR2 SYDVKM come from the germline V gene. The CDR3 DNA is TGTGCCAGCAGACGGACAGGGGGTGGCGAGCAGTACTTC. Protein: CASRRTGGGEQYF. The full variable domain, with the rest looked up from reference TRBV28 and TRBJ2-7, is DVKVTQSSRYLVKRTGEKVFLECVQDMDHENMFWYRQDPGLGLRLIYFSYDVKMKEKGDIPEGYSVSREKKERFSLILESASTNQTSMYLCASRRTGGGEQYFGPGTRLTVT.

This clonotype was observed a single time. The chain has TRBV6-4 and TRBJ2-2; no clear D. The germline V and J ends were trimmed by 5 bases and 4 bases, with 8 bases remaining between them. CDR1 and CDR2 (germline): MRHNA, SNTAGT. The CDR3 has 13 residues. The CDR3 sequence is CASSYFGTGELFF. In DNA form, the CDR3 reads TGTGCCAGCAGTTACTTCGGCACCGGGGAGCTGTTTTTT.

This clonotype was counted many times. The chain uses TRBV28 and TRBJ2-7, with D hard to call. The germline gives CDR1 MDHEN, CDR2 SYDVKM. The ends were cut back, 5 bases at V and 5 bases at J, with 7 bases in the middle. The CDR3 has 11 amino acids. The CDR3 DNA reads as TGTGCCAGCAGTATCGGTAACGAGCAGTACTTC. This translates into CASSIGNEQYF.

The chain is built from TRBV5-1 and TRBJ1-1; no firm D call. Trimming removed 7 bases at V and 4 bases at J, with 14 bases between. The CDR3 consists of 13 residues. Germline V gene lookup returns CDR1 SGHRS and CDR2 YFSETQ. The CDR3 bases are TGCGCCAGCTGCCTCAAGGGAGGCACTGAAGCTTTCTTT. As protein: CASCLKGGTEAFF.

This clonotype was seen a few times. The gene calls are TRBV3-1 and TRBJ2-7; D possibly corresponds to TRBD1 (5 bases). Between the trimmed V and J ends, which lost 1 base and 2 bases, there was a span of 9 bases. CDR1 is LGHDT and CDR2 is YNNKEL in the germline V gene (reference sequence). CDR3 length: 14 amino acids. As DNA, the CDR3 is TGTGCCAGCAGCCAAGGTAAGGGGACCTACGAGCAGTACTTC. Residues: CASSQGKGTYEQYF.

This chain links TRBV6-1 with TRBJ2-7; D is possibly TRBD1 or TRBD2 (5 bases each). Between the trimmed V and J ends, which lost 5 bases and 3 bases, there was a span of 14 bases. The germline V gene encodes CDR1 MNHNS and CDR2 SASEGT. The CDR3 covers 14 residues. CDR3 sequence: CASSSGTEFYEQYF. CDR3 DNA sequence: TGTGCCAGCAGTAGTGGGACGGAGTTCTACGAGCAGTACTTC.

The chain carries TRBV20-1 and TRBJ1-1; D is undetermined. Trimming shortened V by 6 bases and J by 4 bases, and 18 bases separated the two germline ends. Germline V gives CDR1 DFQATT, CDR2 SNEGSKA (reference sequence). The CDR3 runs to 14 residues. CDR3 in amino acids: CSALWFGDSTEAFF. In DNA, the CDR3 is TGCAGTGCGCTCTGGTTTGGGGATAGCACTGAAGCTTTCTTT.

This clonotype came up many times. The rearrangement joins TRBV7-9 to TRBJ1-1, with D perhaps TRBD1 (5 bases). The V gene's germline CDR1 is SEHNR and CDR2 FQNEAQ (reference sequence). V shed 11 bases and J shed 2 bases, with 12 bases lying between them. The CDR3 totals 12 residues. The CDR3 sequence: CAGNRDNTEAFF. DNA for the CDR3: TGTGCCGGGAATCGGGACAACACTGAAGCTTTCTTT.

The CDR3 spells CASSEGLAGVGNEQFF. The CDR3, as DNA: TGTGCCAGCAGTGAGGGACTAGCGGGAGTAGGCAATGAGCAGTTCTTC. The chain recombines TRBV6-1 with TRBJ2-1; 14 bases line up with TRBD2. Per the germline V gene, CDR1 is MNHNS and CDR2 is SASEGT. The J segment lost 6 bases and the V segment lost 3 bases, leaving 4 bases of the junction unmatched. The CDR3 length is 16 residues.

This clonotype was seen ten or more times. This chain joins TRBV27 and TRBJ1-5, with 9 bases aligning to TRBD1. The CDR3 sequence is 15 residues long. J lost 6 bases, V lost 6 bases, and 9 bases had no gene match. Germline V lookup: CDR1 MNHEY, CDR2 SMNVEV (reference sequence). CDR3 DNA sequence: TGTGCCAGCAGCACCGGACAGGGGTGGCGTCAGCCCCAGCATTTT. Its translation is CASSTGQGWRQPQHF.

This clonotype was detected a few times. J is TRBJ2-7 and V is TRBV4-1; 9 nucleotides match TRBD2. The CDR3 is 15 amino acids. Germline V gives CDR1 MGHRA, CDR2 YSYEKL. V was clipped by 4 bases and J by 4 bases; unmatched bases: 8. In nucleotides, the CDR3 is TGCGCCAGCAGCCCTATAGCGGGAGAGCGGTACGAGCAGTACTTC. It translates to CASSPIAGERYEQYF.

This clonotype came up many times. The CDR3 here is CASSNDVTYEQYF. CDR3 DNA sequence: TGTGCCAGCAGCAACGACGTCACCTACGAGCAGTACTTC. The rearrangement links TRBV7-2 to TRBJ2-7, with D uncertain. The length of the CDR3 is 13 residues. The V and J ends lost 5 bases and 2 bases respectively, with 10 bases between them. Germline V gene sequence: CDR1 SGHTA, CDR2 FQGNSA.

V gene TRBV29-1 combines with J gene TRBJ1-1; D gene ambiguous. The V end was cut by 4 bases, the J end by 0 bases, with 9 bases between. This CDR3 comprises 13 residues. In germline, CDR1 is SQVTM, CDR2 ANQGSEA. CDR3 sequence (DNA): TGCAGCGTTGTAAGGCGGCTGAACACTGAAGCTTTCTTT. It yields the protein CSVVRRLNTEAFF.

The sample holds many counts of this clonotype. The J gene is TRBJ2-7, the V gene TRBV7-3, with 8 bases matching TRBD1. Germline CDR1 SGHTA, CDR2 FQGTGA. V trimming: 2 bases; J trimming: 10 bases; junction bases outside the gene matches: 7. The CDR3 is 13 amino acids. CDR3 coding DNA: TGTGCCAGCAGCTTACAGGGGGCGACAGAACAGTACTTC. Amino acid sequence: CASSLQGATEQYF.

This clonotype came up a few times. This chain connects TRBV7-9 to TRBJ1-1; tentatively, D is TRBD1 (5 bases). Looked up from germline, CDR1 is SEHNR and CDR2 is FQNEAQ (reference sequence). The CDR3 has 12 residues. The V and J ends lost 7 bases and 3 bases respectively, with 9 bases between them. The DNA of the CDR3 is TGTGCCAGCAAGGAGGGGTACACTGAAGCTTTCTTT. Protein product: CASKEGYTEAFF. Together with reference TRBV7-9 and TRBJ1-1, the CDR3 gives the full variable domain: DTGVSQNPRHKITKRGQNVTFRCDPISEHNRLYWYRQTLGQGPEFLTYFQNEAQLEKSRLLSDRFSAERPKGSFSTLEIQRTEQGDSAMYLCASKEGYTEAFFGQGTRLTVV.

This clonotype was recorded many times. The J gene is TRBJ1-4, the V gene TRBV28, with D possibly being TRBD1 (6 bases). V gave up 8 bases and J gave up 8 bases, with 18 bases separating them. Germline V lookup: CDR1 MDHEN, CDR2 SYDVKM. CDR3 length: 14 amino acids. CDR3 bases: TGTGCCAGCGAAACCGGGACACAGGGAGAAAAACTGTTTTTT. Translated, it gives CASETGTQGEKLFF.

This clonotype appeared a few times. J is TRBJ1-2 and V is TRBV20-1; D not resolved. The CDR3 sequence is 13 residues long. The germline V gene encodes CDR1 DFQATT and CDR2 SNEGSKA (reference sequence). V was shortened by 6 bases and J by 7 bases, with 18 bases between the two germline ends. CDR3 region: CSAPRGVSGGYTF. The CDR3 region has the DNA TGCAGTGCACCGCGGGGTGTATCGGGTGGCTACACCTTC.

The chain recombines TRBV25-1 with TRBJ2-7, with 8 bases identical to TRBD2. V gave up 4 bases and J gave up 9 bases; unmatched junction bases: 8. CDR1 MGHDK and CDR2 SYGVNS come from the germline V gene. This CDR3 contains 13 residues. CDR3 sequence: CASSARRGAAQYF. The CDR3 DNA reads TGTGCCAGCAGTGCCAGGCGGGGGGCAGCGCAGTACTTC.